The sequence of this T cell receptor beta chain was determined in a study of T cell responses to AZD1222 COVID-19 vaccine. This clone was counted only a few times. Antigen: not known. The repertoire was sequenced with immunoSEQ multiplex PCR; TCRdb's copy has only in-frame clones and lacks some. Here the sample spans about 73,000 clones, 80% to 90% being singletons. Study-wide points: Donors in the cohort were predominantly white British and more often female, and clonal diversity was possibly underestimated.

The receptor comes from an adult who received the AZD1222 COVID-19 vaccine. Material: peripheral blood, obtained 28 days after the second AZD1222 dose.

CDR3 protein: CASTPRVGWPEAFF. The DNA for the CDR3 is TGCGCCAGCACCCCAAGGGTGGGATGGCCTGAAGCTTTCTTT. V usage is TRBV5-1 and J usage is TRBJ1-1; D not resolved. Trimming took 6 bases from V and 6 from J, leaving 18 bases between them. This CDR3 region has 14 residues. CDR1 SGHRS and CDR2 YFSETQ come from the germline V gene. Full variable domain (missing parts from reference TRBV5-1 and TRBJ1-1): KAGVTQTPRYLIKTRGQQVTLSCSPISGHRSVSWYQQTPGQGLQFLFEYFSETQRNKGNFPGRFSGRQFSNSRSEMNVSTLELGDSALYLCASTPRVGWPEAFFGQGTRLTVV.